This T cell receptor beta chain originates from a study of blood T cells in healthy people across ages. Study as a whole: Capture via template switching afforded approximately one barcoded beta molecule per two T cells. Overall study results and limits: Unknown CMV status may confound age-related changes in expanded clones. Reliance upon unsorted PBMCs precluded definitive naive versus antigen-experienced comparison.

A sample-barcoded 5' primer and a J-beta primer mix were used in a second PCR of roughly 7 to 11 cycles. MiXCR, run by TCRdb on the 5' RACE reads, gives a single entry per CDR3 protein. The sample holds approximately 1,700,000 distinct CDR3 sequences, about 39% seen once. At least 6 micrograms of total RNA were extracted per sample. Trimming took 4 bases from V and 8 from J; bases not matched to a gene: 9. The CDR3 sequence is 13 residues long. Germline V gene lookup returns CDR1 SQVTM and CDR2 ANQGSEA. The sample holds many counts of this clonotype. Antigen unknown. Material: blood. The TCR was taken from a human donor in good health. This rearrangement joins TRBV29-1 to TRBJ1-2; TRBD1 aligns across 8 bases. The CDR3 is CSVGQGSTPGYTF. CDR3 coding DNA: TGCAGCGTTGGACAGGGGTCCACGCCCGGCTACACCTTC. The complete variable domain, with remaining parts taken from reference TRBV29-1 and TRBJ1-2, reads SAVISQKPSRDICQRGTSLTIQCQVDSQVTMMFWYRQQPGQSLTLIATANQGSEATYESGFVIDKFPISRPNLTFSTLTVSNMSPEDSSIYLCSVGQGSTPGYTFGSGTRLTVV.